The 14 T cell receptor beta chains below were found in one sample sequenced in a study of blood T cell repertoires in COVID-19. Produced via immunoSEQ multiplex PCR; TCRdb's table is partial and in-frame only. The sample holds hundreds of thousands of clones; approximately 86% are singletons and the top ten take about 7.1%. The sample taken for sequencing was peripheral blood. These receptors all stem from a woman aged 60-75 years with COVID-19, enrolled during active disease.

This clone was seen more than once but under ten times. This chain uses TRBV9 with TRBJ2-1; TRBD1 matches at 8 bases. The germline gives CDR1 SGDLS, CDR2 YYNGEE. CDR3 size: 14 residues. V was clipped by 2 bases and J by 7 bases; unmatched bases: 5. DNA of the CDR3: TGTGCCAGCAGCGTCCAGGGGGCTGAGAATGAGCAGTTCTTC. Its protein product is CASSVQGAENEQFF.

The rearrangement links TRBV7-9 to TRBJ2-7; TRBD2 agrees at 7 bases. The V gene end was trimmed by 3 bases and the J gene end by 7 bases; junction bases not matched to a gene: 9. The CDR3 consists of 14 residues. Germline V gene data show CDR1 as SEHNR and CDR2 as FQNEAQ (reference sequence). CDR3 sequence: CASSLSPSGAEQYF. Here the CDR3 DNA reads TGTGCCAGCAGCTTGTCGCCTAGCGGAGCTGAGCAGTACTTC. Full variable domain (outside the CDR3, taken from reference TRBV7-9 and TRBJ2-7): DTGVSQNPRHKITKRGQNVTFRCDPISEHNRLYWYRQTLGQGPEFLTYFQNEAQLEKSRLLSDRFSAERPKGSFSTLEIQRTEQGDSAMYLCASSLSPSGAEQYFGPGTRLTVT.

In its sample, this clone was seen once. The V gene is TRBV6-5, the J gene TRBJ1-1; D is perhaps TRBD1 (5 bases). The CDR3 has 15 amino acids. CDR1 is MNHEY and CDR2 is SVGAGI in the germline V gene. The V end was cut by 0 bases, the J end by 2 bases, with 10 bases between. CDR3 in DNA: TGTGCCAGCAGTTACTCCGCGACAGCCAACACTGAAGCTTTCTTT. Protein product: CASSYSATANTEAFF.

Here the CDR3 reads CASSLVGTPSNQPQHF. The CDR3 region has the DNA TGTGCCAGCAGCTTAGTGGGGACACCTAGCAATCAGCCCCAGCATTTT. This chain links TRBV7-2 with TRBJ1-5; D perhaps matches TRBD1 (6 bases). V was cut by 1 base and J by 0 bases, with 10 bases left in between. Germline V gene lookup returns CDR1 SGHTA and CDR2 FQGNSA. The CDR3 has 16 residues.

Comments on this clone: This CDR3 is also generated by other DNA sequences in the sample. V is TRBV7-9 and J is TRBJ1-4, with 7 nucleotides matching TRBD1. Germline CDR1 reads SEHNR; CDR2 reads FQNEAQ (reference sequence). The CDR3 runs to 14 residues. V dropped 1 base and J dropped 4; count of bases not matched to a gene: 0. DNA for the CDR3: TGTGCCAGCAGCTTAGGACAGGGTAATGAAAAACTGTTTTTT. Protein product: CASSLGQGNEKLFF.

This chain links TRBV6-6 with TRBJ1-3; 10 positions match TRBD1. The CDR3 extends over 16 amino acids. J was trimmed by 3 bases and V by 6 bases; bases with no gene match: 8. The germline V gene has CDR1 MNHNY and CDR2 SVGAGI (reference sequence). CDR3 nucleotide sequence: TGTGCCAGCAGCAGGCGACAGGGGGCGGTTGGAAACACCATATATTTT. As protein: CASSRRQGAVGNTIYF.

This clone appeared once. The J gene is TRBJ2-7, the V gene TRBV12-5; D gene unclear. V lost 0 bases and J 3 bases, leaving 9 bases between the germline ends. The length of the CDR3 is 14 residues. In germline, CDR1 is LGHNT, CDR2 FRNRAP. The DNA for the CDR3 is TGTGCTAGTGGTTTGGTACCCCTCGGCTACGAGCAGTACTTC. This translates into CASGLVPLGYEQYF.

The chain carries TRBV13 and TRBJ1-4; D is unresolved. The germline CDR1 and CDR2 sequences are PRHDT and FYEKMQ (reference sequence). The V and J ends lost 2 bases and 8 bases respectively, with 15 bases between them. The CDR3 length is 15 residues. In nucleotides, the CDR3 is TGTGCCAGCAGCTTAAGGGAGAGGTCGGGCGAAAAACTGTTTTTT. Its protein product is CASSLRERSGEKLFF.

This chain connects TRBV4-1 to TRBJ1-2, with 11 bases identical to TRBD1. The V and J ends lost 4 bases and 4 bases, in that order; junction bases with no gene match: 5. CDR3 length: 15 amino acids. The germline V gene has CDR1 MGHRA and CDR2 YSYEKL. The CDR3 here is CASSLGTGGFYGYTF. For the CDR3, the DNA is TGCGCCAGCAGCCTGGGGACAGGGGGGTTCTATGGCTACACCTTC.

The chain employs TRBV7-2 and TRBJ1-5; tentative D call: TRBD1 (5 bases). This CDR3 has 15 amino acids. V was shortened by 3 bases and J by 1 base, with 10 bases between the two germline ends. Germline assignment: CDR1 SGHTA and CDR2 FQGNSA. The CDR3 is CASSLFGGSNQPQHF. The DNA for the CDR3 is TGTGCCAGCAGCTTGTTCGGGGGAAGCAATCAGCCCCAGCATTTT.

The chain has TRBV5-3 and TRBJ2-5; D gene unclear. TRBV5-3 is an ORF for which the function is uncertain. The V gene lost 0 bases and the J gene lost 4 bases, with 4 bases spanning the gap. This CDR3 has 12 residues. The DNA for the CDR3 is TGTGCCAGAAGCTTGGCGGGAGAGACCCAGTACTTC. It translates to CARSLAGETQYF.

The count of this clone is one. The chain uses TRBV5-1 and TRBJ1-1; TRBD1 matches 7 bases. The V gene's germline CDR1 is SGHRS and CDR2 YFSETQ. V trimming: 4 bases; J trimming: 7 bases; junction bases outside the gene matches: 13. This CDR3 is 15 amino acids long. The CDR3 is CASSKEGAAVREAFF. The CDR3 nucleotides are TGCGCCAGCAGCAAGGAGGGGGCGGCGGTACGTGAAGCTTTCTTT.

This clone was detected once. This may stem from a read error, because a much larger clone lies one nucleotide away. The CDR3 loop is CASSEQVYGYTF. The CDR3 nucleotides are TGTGCCAGCAGCGAACAGGTCTATGGCTACACCTTC. The chain joins TRBV7-9 to TRBJ1-2; possibly TRBD1 for D (5 bases). The germline V and J ends were trimmed by 5 bases and 4 bases, with 8 bases remaining between them. The CDR3 is made up of 12 amino acids. The germline CDR1 and CDR2 sequences are SEHNR and FQNEAQ (reference sequence). The whole variable domain, filled in from reference TRBV7-9 and TRBJ1-2, reads DTGVSQNPRHKITKRGQNVTFRCDPISEHNRLYWYRQTLGQGPEFLTYFQNEAQLEKSRLLSDRFSAERPKGSFSTLEIQRTEQGDSAMYLCASSEQVYGYTFGSGTRLTVV.

CDR3 sequence: CASRPPGTSGGTDTQYF. The CDR3 DNA sequence: TGTGCCAGCAGACCACCCGGGACTAGCGGGGGCACAGATACGCAGTATTTT. This chain uses TRBV7-9 with TRBJ2-3; TRBD2 matches 13 bases. Trimming cost V 6 bases and J 1 base; bases outside gene matches: 7. This CDR3 spans 17 amino acids. Germline loops: CDR1 SEHNR, CDR2 FQNEAQ (reference sequence).